Listed here are 21 T cell receptor beta chains from one sample, sequenced in a study of cytomegalovirus exposure and HLA in healthy donors. The PCR made use of 60 Vbeta and 13 Jbeta primers. Assay used: immunoSEQ multiplex PCR; TCRdb lists only in-frame clones, some missing. The sample includes 100,000 to 150,000 clones, less than 85% seen only once; the top ten take about 16%. Material: PBMCs. These receptors all stem from a man aged 50 or older in good health and CMV-seropositive.

This chain uses TRBV7-9 with TRBJ2-1; 8 bases fit TRBD2. Looked up from germline, CDR1 is SEHNR and CDR2 is FQNEAQ (reference sequence). V lost 0 bases, J lost 9 bases, and 13 bases stayed unmatched. This CDR3 region has 17 residues. This CDR3 is CASSLALGGTSPVEQFF. CDR3 in DNA: TGTGCCAGCAGCTTAGCGTTGGGGGGGACTAGTCCTGTTGAGCAGTTCTTC.

The chain is built from TRBV7-9 and TRBJ1-1, with D uncertain. Germline V gives CDR1 SEHNR, CDR2 FQNEAQ (reference sequence). Trimming shortened V by 8 bases and J by 8 bases, and 21 bases separated the two germline ends. This CDR3 contains 14 residues. The CDR3 region is CASASGRQNTEAFF. Here the CDR3 DNA reads TGTGCCAGCGCATCTGGGAGGCAAAATACCGAAGCTTTCTTT.

The chain combines TRBV6-6 with TRBJ1-5; D perhaps matches TRBD1 (6 bases). The ends were cut back, 2 bases at V and 4 bases at J, with 15 bases in the middle. This CDR3 spans 16 amino acids. Germline-derived CDR1 and CDR2 are MNHNY and SVGAGI (reference sequence). The CDR3: CASSYPSGGRNQPQHF. CDR3 DNA: TGTGCCAGCAGTTACCCCTCGGGGGGCCGGAATCAGCCCCAGCATTTT.

This clone showed up just once. The chain is built from TRBV5-1 and TRBJ2-3; 9 bases agree with TRBD2. The germline CDR1 and CDR2 sequences are SGHRS and YFSETQ. This CDR3 is 18 amino acids long. With V trimmed by 0 bases and J by 3 bases, 11 bases remained unmatched. CDR3 loop: CASSLAPWRGGGTDTQYF. CDR3 nucleotides: TGCGCCAGCAGCTTGGCCCCCTGGCGGGGGGGCGGGACAGATACGCAGTATTTT.

This rearrangement joins TRBV12-2 to TRBJ2-7; the DNA was not used to check the table's D call, TRBD2. TRBV12-2 is a listed pseudogene. The CDR3 extends over 13 amino acids. As DNA, the CDR3 is TGTGCAAGCCGAGGTCGGGAGCGGCACGAGCAGTACTTC. It is translated as CASRGRERHEQYF.

The chain carries TRBV10-1 and TRBJ2-5; no reliable D call. The CDR3 contains 14 residues. The germline V gene has CDR1 WNHNN and CDR2 SYGVQD (reference sequence). Deletions cut 3 bases from V and 5 bases from J, with 13 bases between. This CDR3 reads CASSDAGSAETQYF. In DNA, the CDR3 is TGCGCCAGCAGTGACGCCGGGTCGGCGGAGACCCAGTACTTC.

The J gene is TRBJ2-5, the V gene TRBV19; the match to TRBD1 covers 8 bases. The CDR3 totals 16 residues. V gave up 5 bases and J gave up 4 bases; unmatched junction bases: 12. Germline loops: CDR1 LNHDA, CDR2 SQIVND (reference sequence). This CDR3 is CASSADREGLGETQYF. CDR3 in DNA: TGTGCCAGTAGTGCGGACAGGGAAGGGTTGGGAGAGACCCAGTACTTC.

This clone occurred once. This chain connects TRBV19 to TRBJ1-5; tentatively, D is TRBD1 (5 bases). Between the trimmed V and J ends, which lost 9 bases and 4 bases, there was a span of 16 bases. Germline assignment: CDR1 LNHDA and CDR2 SQIVND (reference sequence). This CDR3 region has 14 residues. CDR3 sequence (DNA): TGTGCCAGCTGGGGGAGGGTGGGGAATCAGCCCCAGCATTTT. As protein: CASWGRVGNQPQHF.

This clone has just one count. One end of the junction does not line up with germline, which may come from a read error. V is TRBV28 and J is TRBJ1-4, with D unclear. The CDR3 extends over 12 amino acids. Germline CDR1 and CDR2: MDHEN and SYDVKM. The CDR3 is CASTLSREKLFF. For the CDR3, the DNA is TGTGCCAGCACTTTAAGCCGGGAAAAACTGTTTTTT.

The rearrangement links TRBV10-3 to TRBJ1-2; D unclear. V was cut by 5 bases and J by 1 base, with 17 bases left in between. Germline V lookup: CDR1 ENHRY, CDR2 SYGVKD. The CDR3 contains 16 residues. The CDR3 protein is CAISIQAPNYNYGYTF. The DNA of the CDR3 is TGTGCCATCAGTATCCAGGCTCCCAATTATAACTATGGCTACACCTTC.

V gene TRBV18 combines with J gene TRBJ2-5, with D possibly matching TRBD2 (5 bases). The germline V gene encodes CDR1 KGHSH and CDR2 LQKENI. CDR3 length equals 16 residues. V lost 9 bases to trimming and J lost 7 bases, with 27 bases between them. In DNA, the CDR3 is TGTGCCAGTTCCCGAGGGTCAGTCGCCCCCGTGGGGACCCAGTACTTC. It yields the protein CASSRGSVAPVGTQYF.

The chain joins TRBV7-2 to TRBJ2-5; TRBD2 agrees at 8 bases. Germline V gene sequence: CDR1 SGHTA, CDR2 FQGNSA. Trimming took 5 bases from V and 5 from J; bases not matched to a gene: 7. The CDR3 loop spans 14 amino acids. CDR3 coding DNA: TGTGCCAGCAGCCTTAGCGGGGCGGGTGAGACCCAGTACTTC. Protein: CASSLSGAGETQYF.

The chain recombines TRBV19 with TRBJ1-5, with a weak D call TRBD1 (6 bases). This CDR3 region has 14 residues. Germline-derived CDR1 and CDR2 are LNHDA and SQIVND (reference sequence). Trimming pared 9 bases from V and 2 bases from J, leaving 14 bases between. The DNA of the CDR3 is TGTGCCAGCGATAACAGGGTCCGCAATCAGCCCCAGCATTTT. The encoded protein is CASDNRVRNQPQHF.

V is TRBV5-6 and J is TRBJ2-1; no firm D call. Germline V gene data show CDR1 as SGHDT and CDR2 as YYEEEE. This CDR3 is 14 amino acids long. With 0 bases removed from V and 5 bases from J, the gap between germline ends came to 9 bases. The CDR3 spells CASSLAFRDNEQFF. The CDR3 bases are TGTGCCAGCAGCTTGGCTTTCCGGGACAATGAGCAGTTCTTC.

J is TRBJ2-7 and V is TRBV13; no clear D. Germline V gene sequence: CDR1 PRHDT, CDR2 FYEKMQ (reference sequence). There are 14 residues in the CDR3. V was cut by 2 bases and J by 3 bases, with 11 bases left in between. CDR3 nucleotides: TGTGCCAGCAGCTTATTATCCTGGAGCTACGAGCAGTACTTC. This sequence encodes CASSLLSWSYEQYF. The variable domain in full, with the rest retrieved from reference TRBV13 and TRBJ2-7, is AAGVIQSPRHLIKEKRETATLKCYPIPRHDTVYWYQQGPGQDPQFLISFYEKMQSDKGSIPDRFSAQQFSDYHSELNMSSLELGDSALYFCASSLLSWSYEQYFGPGTRLTVT.

This clone was seen only a few times. This chain links TRBV7-2 with TRBJ2-7; maybe TRBD1 (5 bases). V lost 3 bases to trimming and J lost 2 bases, with 8 bases between them. The CDR3 has 13 amino acids. CDR1 is SGHTA, CDR2 FQGNSA, per germline. CDR3 coding DNA: TGTGCCAGCAGCTTCGACAGAGCCTACGAGCAGTACTTC. Protein product: CASSFDRAYEQYF.

The chain recombines TRBV11-3 with TRBJ2-7, with TRBD2 matching over 13 bases. This CDR3 has 16 residues. J lost 1 base, V lost 4 bases, and 4 bases had no gene match. CDR1 SGHNT and CDR2 YENEEA come from the germline V gene. The CDR3 here is CASSSGLAGPSYEQYF. The CDR3, as DNA: TGTGCCAGCAGCTCGGGACTAGCGGGGCCTTCCTACGAGCAGTACTTC.

The chain links TRBV5-6 to TRBJ2-1; 8 nucleotides agree with TRBD2. CDR3 size: 19 residues. Germline trimming cut 0 bases from V and 4 bases from J; bases unmatched to any gene: 15. The V gene's germline CDR1 is SGHDT and CDR2 YYEEEE. The CDR3 DNA follows: TGTGCCAGCAGCTTGGAATTGAGGGCGCTGGTAGCGGGATACAATGAGCAGTTCTTC. It encodes CASSLELRALVAGYNEQFF.

V is TRBV28 and J is TRBJ2-6; TRBD1 is a possible D gene (6 bases). Germline V gene sequence: CDR1 MDHEN, CDR2 SYDVKM. Trimming removed 6 bases from V and 2 bases from J, with 11 bases in between. The CDR3 extends over 15 amino acids. The CDR3, as DNA: TGTGCCAGCAGCACTGGGGGCACTGGGGCCAACGTCCTGACTTTC. It codes for CASSTGGTGANVLTF.

V and J are TRBV7-2 and TRBJ1-3, with 9 bases identical to TRBD1. The CDR3 sequence is 17 residues long. Germline V lookup: CDR1 SGHTA, CDR2 FQGNSA. Losses at the gene ends were 1 base for V and 3 bases for J; bases not matched to a gene: 7. The CDR3: CASSLVSTGGDGNTIYF. The CDR3 nucleotides read TGTGCCAGCAGCTTAGTATCGACAGGGGGGGATGGAAACACCATATATTTT.

The table lists this clone with a few counts. The gene calls are TRBV27 and TRBJ1-1; 7 bases match TRBD1. Trimming at V came to 4 bases and at J to 3 bases, leaving 5 bases not matched to a gene. This CDR3 has 14 amino acids. Germline loops: CDR1 MNHEY, CDR2 SMNVEV (reference sequence). This CDR3 is CASSYRGVDTEAFF. Written as DNA, the CDR3 is TGTGCCAGCAGTTACAGGGGAGTAGACACTGAAGCTTTCTTT.